These T cell receptor beta chains were read from a single sample in a study of cytomegalovirus exposure and HLA in healthy donors. Using immunoSEQ multiplex PCR, the repertoire was profiled, and TCRdb retains in-frame clones only, with some absent. The sample shows about 150,000 clones, roughly 75% of them seen only once. Input material: PBMCs. The receptors stem from a man aged 18 to 30 in good health and CMV-seropositive. Each CDR3 is given with its conserved first and last residue. The D gene is left open where the match is weak. Some rows have no size entry. The others give once, few or many, or a class for an expanded clone.

clone_size: -
j_call: TRBJ1-1
v_call: TRBV18
cdr3_length: 14
d_call: -
cdr3_nt: TGTGCCAGCTGCCCTGGGGGCAGGAACTCTGAAGCTTTCTTT
cdr3_aa: CASCPGGRNSEAFF

clone_size: -
j_call: TRBJ1-2
v_call: TRBV28
cdr3_length: 14
d_call: TRBD1
cdr3_nt: TGTGCCAGCAGTAGGACAGGGTGGGGCTATGGCTACACCTTC
cdr3_aa: CASSRTGWGYGYTF

clone_size: -
j_call: TRBJ2-1
v_call: TRBV4-2
cdr3_length: 16
d_call: TRBD2
cdr3_nt: TGTGCCAGCAGCCAAGAACTAGCGGGGAGCTACAATGAGCAGTTCTTC
cdr3_aa: CASSQELAGSYNEQFF

clone_size: -
j_call: TRBJ2-3
v_call: TRBV2
cdr3_length: 15
d_call: TRBD2
cdr3_nt: TGTGCCAGCAGTGGGGCGGGAGGTTGGGCAGATACGCAGTATTTT
cdr3_aa: CASSGAGGWADTQYF

clone_size: -
j_call: TRBJ1-4
v_call: TRBV2
cdr3_length: 14
d_call: TRBD1
cdr3_nt: TGTGCCAGCAGAGTAAGGGGGCAGAGGGAAAAACTGTTTTTT
cdr3_aa: CASRVRGQREKLFF

clone_size: once
j_call: TRBJ2-1
v_call: TRBV7-9
cdr3_length: 15
d_call: -
cdr3_nt: TGTGCCAGCAGCTTAGGTTTAGCGCGAGACAATGAGCAGTTCTTC
cdr3_aa: CASSLGLARDNEQFF

clone_size: -
j_call: TRBJ2-5
v_call: TRBV11-2
cdr3_length: 14
d_call: TRBD2
cdr3_nt: TGTGCCAGCAGCTTTAGCGGGAGTGGCGAGACCCAGTACTTC
cdr3_aa: CASSFSGSGETQYF

clone_size: -
j_call: TRBJ2-7
v_call: TRBV28
cdr3_length: 15
d_call: -
cdr3_nt: TGTGCCAGCAGTTTATCGACCTTAGGACTCTACGAGCAGTACTTC
cdr3_aa: CASSLSTLGLYEQYF

clone_size: -
j_call: TRBJ2-1
v_call: TRBV7-8
cdr3_length: 12
d_call: -
cdr3_nt: TGTGCCAGCAGCTTAGTTTCGAATGAGCAGTTCTTC
cdr3_aa: CASSLVSNEQFF

clone_size: -
j_call: TRBJ2-7
v_call: TRBV5-1
cdr3_length: 15
d_call: TRBD2
cdr3_nt: TGCGCCAGCAGCTTGGCTAGCGGCGACTCCTACGAGCAGTACTTC
cdr3_aa: CASSLASGDSYEQYF

clone_size: -
j_call: TRBJ2-7
v_call: TRBV18
cdr3_length: 17
d_call: TRBD2
cdr3_nt: TGTGCCAGCTCTATGAGAGGGACTAGCGGGAGTATCTACGAGCAGTACTTC
cdr3_aa: CASSMRGTSGSIYEQYF

clone_size: -
j_call: TRBJ2-7
v_call: TRBV18
cdr3_length: 12
d_call: -
cdr3_nt: TGTGCCAGCTCACTAGCTCGGGGCGAGCAGTACTTC
cdr3_aa: CASSLARGEQYF

clone_size: -
j_call: TRBJ2-2
v_call: TRBV19
cdr3_length: 15
d_call: -
cdr3_nt: TGTGCCAGTACGGGGAAGGACGATTACACCGGGGAGCTGTTTTTT
cdr3_aa: CASTGKDDYTGELFF

clone_size: -
j_call: TRBJ2-5
v_call: TRBV7-2
cdr3_length: 15
d_call: TRBD2
cdr3_nt: TGTGCCAGCAGCTCCCCGGGACTAGGGCGAAAGACCCAGTACTTC
cdr3_aa: CASSSPGLGRKTQYF

clone_size: -
j_call: TRBJ2-5
v_call: TRBV6-5
cdr3_length: 14
d_call: -
cdr3_nt: TGTGCCAGCAGTTGGGGCGTGGCCAAAGAGACCCAGTACTTC
cdr3_aa: CASSWGVAKETQYF

clone_size: -
j_call: TRBJ1-2
v_call: TRBV28
cdr3_length: 12
d_call: -
cdr3_nt: TGTGCCAGCAGTTTTTCAGGGTATGGCTACACCTTC
cdr3_aa: CASSFSGYGYTF

clone_size: once
j_call: TRBJ2-2
v_call: TRBV10-2
cdr3_length: 15
d_call: TRBD1
cdr3_nt: TGCGCCAGCAGGCCTGACAGGGGCAACACCGGGGAGCTGTTTTTT
cdr3_aa: CASRPDRGNTGELFF